This T cell receptor beta chain was sequenced during a study of blood T cell repertoires in COVID-19 (dated by TCRdb to 2018 to 2020). Broadly, across the study: Collaborator samples came from the United States, Italy and Spain and covered acute and convalescent phases of COVID-19. The prospective study material was composed of cDNA or gDNA derived from T cells, B-cell-depleted T cells, or PBMCs. The dataset comprised deeply sampled blood TCRbeta repertoires from subjects exposed to, actively infected with, or recovered from COVID-19. A freely available public database, intended as a resource for researchers studying the immune response to SARS-CoV-2, is where the repertoires were released. The samples were drawn from two sources: the first 160 participants of the ongoing ImmuneRACE study, and fewer than 1,500 subjects contributed by 6 global collaborators. A de-identified subject ID, COVID-19 status, age in years and sex were almost always included in the sample metadata. HLA class I and class II types, where available, came from metadata supplied by the sample provider rather than from assay-based typing. The investigation overall reported the following: How much clinical and demographic metadata was included differed by source and by participant, and the metadata was provided uncurated.

Collaborating institutions collected whole blood in K2EDTA tubes following their own protocols. For TCRbeta analysis, collaborator samples were shipped as frozen whole blood, as isolated PBMCs, or as DNA extracted from either sample type. A word on this clone: Its antigen remains unidentified. The sample holds no much larger clone one base away, and base qualities are not on file.

The CDR3 sequence holds 17 residues, the cysteine and phenylalanine included. Of the read, only the CDR3 DNA is kept; its 51 bases are in frame from base 1. For this chain, trimming is 0 bases at the V end and 3 bases at the J end, and the number of junction bases without a gene match is 3. CDR1 LGHNA and CDR2 YNFKEQ are derived from the germline V gene. TCRbeta CDR3 regions were amplified from genomic DNA by means of the immunoSEQ Assay, a bias-controlled multiplex PCR. The original pipeline was this. The number of nucleated cells in each sample was estimated from the amplification of reference gene primers within the assay. To quantify the absolute abundance of each unique TCRbeta CDR3 rearrangement, sequence reads were collapsed and filtered. For each sample, productive Simpson clonality was calculated by taking the square root of Simpson's diversity index across productive rearrangements. The immuneACCESS repertoire file appears here via TCRdb, limited to in-frame rearrangements. These files lack a portion of the clones; in checked studies, under half of the deficit traces to unresolved V genes, and the cause of the others is not known. V and J calls and clone size come straight from that table; D and trimming were deduced from the DNA. For this sample there are tens of thousands of clones; 75% to 90% appear just once. Together, the top ten hold roughly 57% of the sample.

This clonotype originated in an elderly woman with acute or convalescent COVID-19. The chain joins TRBV4-2 to TRBJ2-2, and 11 junction bases match TRBD2. The sequencing input was peripheral blood. The CDR3 is CASSQEPSGRYTGELFF. The sequenced DNA: TGTGCCAGCAGCCAAGAACCTAGCGGGAGGTACACCGGGGAGCTGTTTTTT.